This TCR beta chain was observed in a study of graft-versus-host responses after intestinal transplantation. Study at large: Transplants were multivisceral, liver-intestinal, or isolated intestinal. All recipients got anti-thymocyte globulin induction, then tacrolimus and steroids for approximately 3 years. Findings and limits, study-wide: With peak circulating GvH clone levels came an association with early post-transplant HvG declines.

Losses at the gene ends were 7 bases for V and 3 bases for J; bases not matched to a gene: 11. The CDR3 consists of 17 residues. Germline V lookup: CDR1 SGHAT, CDR2 FQNNGV. Comment on this clone: The antigen remains unidentified.

Some clones are missing from TCRdb's copy, which holds only in-frame ones; the method was immunoSEQ multiplex PCR. The sample contains 45,000 or so clones, around nine tenths of which appear only once. Sequenced material: PBMCs, taken 524 days after transplant. V gene TRBV11-2 combines with J gene TRBJ2-6; 8 bases map to TRBD1. The receptor's source is a human patient who received an intestinal transplant, so some T cells may come from the graft donor. This CDR3 is CASKFGQGAYGANVLTF. The CDR3 coding sequence is TGTGCCAGCAAATTCGGCCAGGGGGCTTATGGGGCCAACGTCCTGACTTTC.